This T cell receptor beta chain was recovered during a study of radiotherapy plus CTLA-4 blockade in lung cancer. Study outcomes and limitations: Radiotherapy plus ipilimumab was followed by expansion in blood of tumor-derived TCR clones.

Remarks on this clone: Its antigen is not known.

This table comes from immunoSEQ multiplex PCR, and its TCRdb copy is limited to in-frame clones, with some not included. The repertoire includes 35,000 to 50,000 clones, 73% of them detected once, and approximately 3.3% sits in the top ten. The sequence was collected from a human donor with non-small cell lung cancer who had a complete response to radiotherapy plus ipilimumab. The starting material was peripheral blood, obtained from a patient treated with radiotherapy plus ipilimumab.

This CDR3 reads CASSLTGITDTQYF. In DNA, the CDR3 is TGCGCCAGCAGCTTGACAGGGATCACAGATACGCAGTATTTT. J is TRBJ2-3 and V is TRBV4-1; 7 bases line up with TRBD1. Germline CDR1 reads MGHRA; CDR2 reads YSYEKL. Losses at the gene ends were 5 bases for V and 2 bases for J; bases not matched to a gene: 4. The CDR3 runs 14 residues.